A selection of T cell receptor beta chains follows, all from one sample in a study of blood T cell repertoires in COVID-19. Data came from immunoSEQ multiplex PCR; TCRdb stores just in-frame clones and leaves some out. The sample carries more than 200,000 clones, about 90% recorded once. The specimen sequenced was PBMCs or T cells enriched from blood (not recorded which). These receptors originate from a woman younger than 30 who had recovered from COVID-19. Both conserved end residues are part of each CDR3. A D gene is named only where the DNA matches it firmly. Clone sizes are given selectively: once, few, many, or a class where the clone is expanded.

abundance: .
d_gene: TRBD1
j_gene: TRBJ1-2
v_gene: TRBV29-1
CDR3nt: TGCAGCATCGGACAGGGGCGCTCTAACTATGGCTACACCTTC
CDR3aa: CSIGQGRSNYGYTF

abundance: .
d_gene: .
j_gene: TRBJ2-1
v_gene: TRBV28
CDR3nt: TGTGCCACCTATAGCGGAGTGGGTCTCAATGAGCAGTTCTTC
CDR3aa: CATYSGVGLNEQFF

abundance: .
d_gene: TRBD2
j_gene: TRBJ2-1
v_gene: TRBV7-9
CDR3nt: TGTGCCAGCAGCTCGACTAGCGGGGGTCGCAATGAGCAGTTCTTC
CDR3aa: CASSSTSGGRNEQFF

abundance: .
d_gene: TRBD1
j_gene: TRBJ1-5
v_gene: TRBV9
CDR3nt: TGTGCCAGCAGCGTAGGACAGGGTGGTCAGCCCCAGCATTTT
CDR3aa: CASSVGQGGQPQHF

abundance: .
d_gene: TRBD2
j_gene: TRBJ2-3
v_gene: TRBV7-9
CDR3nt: TGTGCCAGCAGCTTAGAATCGTTCCGGGAGGGTAGCACAGATACGCAGTATTTT
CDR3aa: CASSLESFREGSTDTQYF

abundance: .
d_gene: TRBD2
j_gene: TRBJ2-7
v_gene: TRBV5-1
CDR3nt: TGCGCCAGCAGCTTGTCGGGAGGGGCCCACTACGAGCAGTACTTC
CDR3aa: CASSLSGGAHYEQYF

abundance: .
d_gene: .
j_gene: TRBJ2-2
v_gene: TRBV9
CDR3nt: TGTGCCAGCAGCCCGCGAGGAGGGTATAGTGACACCGGGGAGCTGTTTTTT
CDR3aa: CASSPRGGYSDTGELFF

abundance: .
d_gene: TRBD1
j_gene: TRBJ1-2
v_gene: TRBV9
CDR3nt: TGTGCCAGCAGCGGGAGAGAGGACAGGCCCAACTATGGCTACACCTTC
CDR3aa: CASSGREDRPNYGYTF

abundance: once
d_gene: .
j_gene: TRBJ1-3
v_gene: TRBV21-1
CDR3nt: TGTGCCAGCAGCTGGGCAGGGGGTGGTGGAAACACCATATATTTT
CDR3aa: CASSWAGGGGNTIYF

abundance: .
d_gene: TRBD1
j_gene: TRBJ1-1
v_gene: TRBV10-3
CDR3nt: TGTGCCATCAGTGCGTGGGACAGGAAGTATGAAGCTTTCTTT
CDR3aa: CAISAWDRKYEAFF

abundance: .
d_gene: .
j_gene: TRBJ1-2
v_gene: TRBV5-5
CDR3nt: TGTGCCAGCAGCTTGGGGCACAGGGAGGGAATCGGCTACACCTTC
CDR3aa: CASSLGHREGIGYTF

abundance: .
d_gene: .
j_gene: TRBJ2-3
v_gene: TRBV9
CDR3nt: TGTGCCAGCAGCGTTGCGGCTAGGATTCCCCCCACAGATACGCAGTATTTT
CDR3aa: CASSVAARIPPTDTQYF

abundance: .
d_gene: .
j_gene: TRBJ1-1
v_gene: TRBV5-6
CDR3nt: TGTGCCAGCAGCTTGGCCTGGGGCCACACTGAAGCTTTCTTT
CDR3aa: CASSLAWGHTEAFF

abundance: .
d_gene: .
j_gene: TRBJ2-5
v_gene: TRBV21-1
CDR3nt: TGTGCCAGCAGTTCAGAAATGGGGGCTAGCGGGAGTCAGATAGAGACCCAGTACTTC
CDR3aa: CASSSEMGASGSQIETQYF

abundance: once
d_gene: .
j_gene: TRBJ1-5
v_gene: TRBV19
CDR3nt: TGTGCCAGTAGTATAGGGGCAAATAGCAATCAGCCCCAGCATTTT
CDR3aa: CASSIGANSNQPQHF

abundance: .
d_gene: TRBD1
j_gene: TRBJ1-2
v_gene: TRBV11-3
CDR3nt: TGTGCCAGCAGCAGCCGGACAGGAAACTATGGCTACACCTTC
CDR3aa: CASSSRTGNYGYTF

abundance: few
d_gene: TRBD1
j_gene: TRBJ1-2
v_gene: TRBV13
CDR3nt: TGTGCCAGCAGCCAAGGGCAGGGGGCGATCTATGGCTACACCTTC
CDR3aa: CASSQGQGAIYGYTF

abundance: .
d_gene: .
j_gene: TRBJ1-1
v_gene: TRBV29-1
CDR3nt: TGCAGCGTACAGGCTGCTTCGGTATCAGCTTTCTTT
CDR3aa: CSVQAASVSAFF

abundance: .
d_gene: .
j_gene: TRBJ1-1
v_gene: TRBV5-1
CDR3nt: TGCGCCAGCAGCCCGGAAGGAGGGCGGACTGAAGCTTTCTTT
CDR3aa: CASSPEGGRTEAFF

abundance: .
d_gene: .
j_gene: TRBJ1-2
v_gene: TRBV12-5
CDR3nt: TGTGCTAGTGGCGGGGTAAATGAGATGGAATATGGCTACACCTTC
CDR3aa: CASGGVNEMEYGYTF

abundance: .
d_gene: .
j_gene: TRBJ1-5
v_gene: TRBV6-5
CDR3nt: TGTGCCAGCAGTTTAAGGGGAGGTCAGCCCCAGCATTTT
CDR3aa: CASSLRGGQPQHF

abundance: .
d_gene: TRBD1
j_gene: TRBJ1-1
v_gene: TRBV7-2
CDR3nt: TGTGCCAGCAGCTTCCGACAGGGAAGGGGCACTGAAGCTTTCTTT
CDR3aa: CASSFRQGRGTEAFF

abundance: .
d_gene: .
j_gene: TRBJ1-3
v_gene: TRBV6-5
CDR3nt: TGTGCCAGCAGTTCCGCAGGTTTGTCTGGAAACACCATATATTTT
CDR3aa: CASSSAGLSGNTIYF

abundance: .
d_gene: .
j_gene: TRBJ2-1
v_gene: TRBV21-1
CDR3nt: TGTGCCAGCAGCAAAGGGCTAGCGGGGGGGTGCAATGAGCAGTTCTTC
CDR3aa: CASSKGLAGGCNEQFF

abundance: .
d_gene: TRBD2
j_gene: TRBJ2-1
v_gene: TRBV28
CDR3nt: TGTGCCAGCAGGCAGGGGACTAGTCGGTACAATGAGCAGTTCTTC
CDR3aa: CASRQGTSRYNEQFF

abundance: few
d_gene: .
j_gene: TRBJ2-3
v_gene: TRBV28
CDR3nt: TGTGCCAGCAGGGGTAGCGTAATCACAGATACGCAGTATTTT
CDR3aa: CASRGSVITDTQYF

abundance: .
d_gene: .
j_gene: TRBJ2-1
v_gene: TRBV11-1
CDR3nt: TGTGCCAGCAGCTTAGATTCAGTTCTGAATGAGCAGTTCTTC
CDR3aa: CASSLDSVLNEQFF

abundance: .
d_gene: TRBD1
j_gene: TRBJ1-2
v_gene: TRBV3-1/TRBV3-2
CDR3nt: TGTGCCAGCAGCACGAGTCGGACAGGAGCTAACTATGGCTACACCTTC
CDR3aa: CASSTSRTGANYGYTF

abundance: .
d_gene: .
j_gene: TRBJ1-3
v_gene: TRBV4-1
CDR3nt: TGCGCCAGCAGCCATCCCCGAGGCAGGGGCGACTCTGGAAACACCATATATTTT
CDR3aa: CASSHPRGRGDSGNTIYF